This entry concerns a single TCR beta chain. Its antigen is unidentified. All donors were Caucasian adults living in Nashville, Tennessee. This entry is derived from a study of shared clonotypes between healthy human individuals. The study, taken as a whole, reports: The sharing of 4.5% to 5.5% of naive CD4 clonotypes was seen across a handful of donors.

CDR1 and CDR2 (germline): SEHNR, FQNEAQ (reference sequence). The CDR3 is made up of 14 amino acids. Generated by immunoSEQ multiplex PCR, the TCRdb table keeps only in-frame clones and is missing some. The top ten hold 0.065% to 0.07% of the sample, which has about 180,000 clones, 85% to 95% seen once. The clonotype was recovered from a woman under 40 in good health. The chain employs TRBV7-9 and TRBJ2-5; 9 bases align to TRBD2. The J call may be wrong; the DNA end is better matched by TRBJ2-7. The sample taken for sequencing was naive CD4+ T cells sorted from blood. Subset here: CD45RA+ positively selected. The CDR3 DNA follows: TGTGCCAGCAGCTTACTAGCGGGATACGGCGAGCAGTACTTC. Protein product: CASSLLAGYGEQYF.